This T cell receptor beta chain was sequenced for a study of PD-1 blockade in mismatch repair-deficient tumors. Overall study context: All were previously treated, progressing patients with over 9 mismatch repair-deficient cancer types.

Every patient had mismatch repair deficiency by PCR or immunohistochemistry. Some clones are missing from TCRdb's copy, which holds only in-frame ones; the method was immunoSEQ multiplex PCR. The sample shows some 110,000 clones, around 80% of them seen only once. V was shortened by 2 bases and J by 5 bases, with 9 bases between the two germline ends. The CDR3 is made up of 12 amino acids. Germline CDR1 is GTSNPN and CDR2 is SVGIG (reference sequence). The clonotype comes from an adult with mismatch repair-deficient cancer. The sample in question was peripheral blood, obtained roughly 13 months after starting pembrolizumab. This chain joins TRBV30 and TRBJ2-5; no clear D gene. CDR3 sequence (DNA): TGTGCCTGGAGTTTGGTGTCTGAGACCCAGTACTTC. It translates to CAWSLVSETQYF.